This TCR beta chain appears in the sequencing data of a study of T cell changes during pregnancy in multiple sclerosis. CDR3 length: 12 residues. V was shortened by 6 bases and J by 6 bases, with 12 bases between the two germline ends. Germline V gene lookup returns CDR1 MNHEY and CDR2 SMNVEV (reference sequence). Using immunoSEQ multiplex PCR, the repertoire was profiled, and TCRdb retains in-frame clones only, with some absent. This sample carries fewer than 40,000 clones, 89% of them seen once, and the ten largest clones take 10%. The genes are TRBV27 and TRBJ2-7; D may be TRBD1 (6 bases). The source was CD8+ T cells from peripheral blood mononuclear cells, collected in the second trimester of pregnancy. The source of this sequence is a female donor with multiple sclerosis, enrolled in a pregnancy study. CDR3 amino acids: CASSEAGAEQYF. CDR3 coding DNA: TGTGCCAGCAGCGAAGCAGGGGCCGAGCAGTACTTC.